This section outlines one T cell receptor (beta chain) sequence together with its context. Its antigen is not known. Cultured CD4+ T-cell DNA underwent Oncomine TCR Beta short-read sequencing. MiXCR was run by TCRdb on the PCR reads, yielding one entry per CDR3 protein. The sample consists of some 5,000 distinct CDR3 sequences, 60% to 75% of them appearing once. The CDR3 spans 18 residues. With 4 bases clipped from V and 3 bases from J, the junction kept 15 bases outside the gene matches. CDR1 LNHDA and CDR2 SQIVND come from the germline V gene (reference sequence). This sample was included in a study of vaccination and CD4 T cells after COVID-19. The treatment here: approximately 9-day PBMC culture with coronavirus spike peptide pools or control peptides (ViraFEST assay). These CD4+ T cells came from an unexposed donor, sampled before the COVID-19 pandemic (2011-2018). The authors swapped half the medium for fresh IL-2 medium on days 3 and 7.

The TCR sequence derives from a human donor in good health. V and J are TRBV19 and TRBJ1-2; 9 nucleotides match TRBD1. Sequences were obtained from CD4+ T cells from blood, cultured in vitro. CDR3 DNA: TGTGCCAGTAGTACGCGCTTTAATACGGACAGGGGTGACTATGGCTACACCTTC. This translates into CASSTRFNTDRGDYGYTF.